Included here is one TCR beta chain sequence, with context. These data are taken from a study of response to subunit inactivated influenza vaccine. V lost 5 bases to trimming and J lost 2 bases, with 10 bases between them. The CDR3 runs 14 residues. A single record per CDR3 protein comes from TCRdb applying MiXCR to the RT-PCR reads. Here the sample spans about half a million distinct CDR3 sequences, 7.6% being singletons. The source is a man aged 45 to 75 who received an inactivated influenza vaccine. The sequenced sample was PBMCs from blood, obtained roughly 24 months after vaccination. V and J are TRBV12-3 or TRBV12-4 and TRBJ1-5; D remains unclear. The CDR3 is CASSHSGGNQPQHF. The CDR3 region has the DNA TGTGCCAGCAGTCACTCCGGGGGCAATCAGCCCCAGCATTTT.